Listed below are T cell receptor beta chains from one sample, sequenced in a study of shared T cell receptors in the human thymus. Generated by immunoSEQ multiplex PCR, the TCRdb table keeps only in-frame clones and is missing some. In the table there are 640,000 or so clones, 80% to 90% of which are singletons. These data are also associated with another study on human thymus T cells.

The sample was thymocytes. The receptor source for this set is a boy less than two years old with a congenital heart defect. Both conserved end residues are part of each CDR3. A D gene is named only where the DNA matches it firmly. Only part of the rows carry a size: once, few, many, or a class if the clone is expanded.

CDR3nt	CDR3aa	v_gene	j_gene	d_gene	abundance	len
TGTGCCAGCAGCCAAGTTGCTCGGGGCTCTGGAAACACCATATATTTT	CASSQVARGSGNTIYF	TRBV14	TRBJ1-3	-	-	16
TGCGCCAGCAGCCAAAAGCAGGGCCTATACGAGCAGTACTTC	CASSQKQGLYEQYF	TRBV4-1	TRBJ2-7	-	few	14
TGTGCCAGCAGCTTACAGAGCTCCTATAATTCACCCCTCCACTTT	CASSLQSSYNSPLHF	TRBV5-6	TRBJ1-6	-	-	15
TGTGCCAGCAGCTGGAGACAGGGGGAAGCGACTAATGAAAAACTGTTTTTT	CASSWRQGEATNEKLFF	TRBV5-6	TRBJ1-4	TRBD1	-	17
TGTGCCAGCAGCTTAGGTACTAGCGGGGGGGCCACAGATACGCAGTATTTT	CASSLGTSGGATDTQYF	TRBV7-6	TRBJ2-3	TRBD2	-	17
TGTGCCAGCAGCTCAAGCATCTTTGGGACAGCGAACACCGGGGAGCTGTTTTTT	CASSSSIFGTANTGELFF	TRBV7-2	TRBJ2-2	TRBD1	-	18
TGCGCCAGCAGCCAAGTAGCGGGGGGGCCCGGGTGGGAGCAGTTCTTC	CASSQVAGGPGWEQFF	TRBV4-1	TRBJ2-1	TRBD2	-	16
TGTGCCAGCAGTCGACGCGACAGGGTCCCAATAGGCTACACCTTC	CASSRRDRVPIGYTF	TRBV28	TRBJ1-2	TRBD1	once	15
TGTGCCAGCAGCCGATCGAGGGTCGCAGATACGCAGTATTTT	CASSRSRVADTQYF	TRBV7-3	TRBJ2-3	-	-	14
TGTGCCAGTAGTATTGGGGACAGGGTAAAGGCTAACTATGGCTACACCTTC	CASSIGDRVKANYGYTF	TRBV19	TRBJ1-2	TRBD1	-	17
TGTGCCAGCAGCTCAGACAGTATCTACGAGCAGTACTTC	CASSSDSIYEQYF	TRBV5-6	TRBJ2-7	-	-	13
TGTGCCTGGGACCTTGTGGGACAGGGTTACGAGCAGTACTTC	CAWDLVGQGYEQYF	TRBV30	TRBJ2-7	TRBD1	once	14
TGTGCCAGCTCACCGGTGGACAGGGCTGGGGCCAACGTCCTGACTTTC	CASSPVDRAGANVLTF	TRBV18	TRBJ2-6	TRBD1	few	16
TGTGCCAGTAGTATAACAGGGGGTGATTTTGATGAGCAGTTCTTC	CASSITGGDFDEQFF	TRBV19	TRBJ2-1	TRBD1	-	15
TGTGCCAGCAGCTTGCGGGGGGACGGGACTCAGTACTTC	CASSLRGDGTQYF	TRBV5-4	TRBJ2-7	TRBD2	-	13
TGTGCCAGCAGCCGGGACAGGGGGAACTATGGCTACACCTTC	CASSRDRGNYGYTF	TRBV28	TRBJ1-2	TRBD1	-	14
TGTGCCAGCACCACGTTGGGGGAGGTGGACACTGAAGCTTTCTTT	CASTTLGEVDTEAFF	TRBV6-6	TRBJ1-1	-	-	15
TGTGCCTGGAGCGACAGGGAAAGTCAGCCCCAGCATTTT	CAWSDRESQPQHF	TRBV30	TRBJ1-5	TRBD1	few	13
TGTGCCAGTAGTATTGGGCAGACAGCGATGAATGAAAAACTGTTTTTT	CASSIGQTAMNEKLFF	TRBV19	TRBJ1-4	-	few	16
TGTGCTCAGGGCCCAATCTATGGCTACACCTTC	CAQGPIYGYTF	TRBV28	TRBJ1-2	-	-	11
TGTGCCAGCAGACTTACAGGGGGCTATGGCTACACCTTC	CASRLTGGYGYTF	TRBV6-5	TRBJ1-2	TRBD1	-	13
TGCGCCAGCAGCCAGTTTAAGGGGGCCCTGGGTAGCGGGGGGGCTGGGACCCAGTACTTC	CASSQFKGALGSGGAGTQYF	TRBV4-3	TRBJ2-5	TRBD2	-	20
TGTGCCAGCAGCCATGTCGCAGGGCGATATGGCTACACCTTC	CASSHVAGRYGYTF	TRBV16	TRBJ1-2	-	-	14
TGTGCCAGCTCAGACAGTTACAATTCACCCCTCCACTTT	CASSDSYNSPLHF	TRBV14	TRBJ1-6	-	-	13
TGCAGCGTAGGTTGGAACAGGACACACTCTGGAAACACCATATATTTT	CSVGWNRTHSGNTIYF	TRBV29-1	TRBJ1-3	-	-	16
TGTGCCAGCAGGGACAGGGGGAGCAATCAGCCCCAGCATTTT	CASRDRGSNQPQHF	TRBV6-5	TRBJ1-5	TRBD1	-	14
TGTGCCATCAGTGAAGGGGGACAGGGAAGCTACGAGCAGTACTTC	CAISEGGQGSYEQYF	TRBV10-3	TRBJ2-7	TRBD1	-	15
TGCGCCAGCAGCCAAGATGAAGAGCGGGAAGGAGATACGCAGTATTTT	CASSQDEEREGDTQYF	TRBV4-3	TRBJ2-3	TRBD2	few	16
TGCGCCAGCAGCTTGGTCAGGGAAGAAACAGATACGCAGTATTTT	CASSLVREETDTQYF	TRBV5-1	TRBJ2-3	-	-	15
TGCGCCAGCAGCGAGCCGGGACAGGGTTCGGGGAATGAGCAGTTCTTC	CASSEPGQGSGNEQFF	TRBV5-1	TRBJ2-1	TRBD1	-	16
TGCGCCAGCAGCTATAAAGGGGATTACAATGAGCAGTTCTTC	CASSYKGDYNEQFF	TRBV5-1	TRBJ2-1	-	-	14
TGTGCCAGCAGCCAAGGTCGGAGCGGGCCTCCCTACGAGCAGTACTTC	CASSQGRSGPPYEQYF	TRBV14	TRBJ2-7	-	-	16
TGCAGCCCCCACAGGGGTCTCACTGAAGCTTTCTTT	CSPHRGLTEAFF	TRBV29-1	TRBJ1-1	TRBD1	-	12
TGTGCCAGCAGCCAAGCGAGGACAGGGGCCTTTTTAATGAACACTGAAGCTTTCTTT	CASSQARTGAFLMNTEAFF	TRBV14	TRBJ1-1	TRBD1	-	19
TGTGCCAGCAGCCCTGGAAGGGGGACTAATGAAAAACTGTTTTTT	CASSPGRGTNEKLFF	TRBV7-9	TRBJ1-4	-	-	15
TGTGCCAGCAGCTCTAGCGGGGGGGCCAATGAGCAGTTCTTC	CASSSSGGANEQFF	TRBV7-3	TRBJ2-1	TRBD2	-	14
TGCAGCGTGGGACGGACAGCGAATCAGCCCCAGCATTTT	CSVGRTANQPQHF	TRBV29-1	TRBJ1-5	-	-	13
TGTGCCAGCAGTGCGAACAGGGACAGCTATGAGCAGTTCTTC	CASSANRDSYEQFF	TRBV6-6	TRBJ2-1	TRBD1	once	14
TGCAGCGTTTGCAGGGGTTACAATGAGCAGTTCTTC	CSVCRGYNEQFF	TRBV29-1	TRBJ2-1	-	-	12
TGCGCCAGCAGCTCCAGACCAGGATCCCACAAGCCTGAAGCTTTCTTT	CASSSRPGSHKPEAFF	TRBV5-1	TRBJ1-1	-	-	16
TGCGCCAGCAGCCCTACGGACACCCATACCCATAAAAACATTCAGTACTTC	CASSPTDTHTHKNIQYF	TRBV5-1	TRBJ2-4	-	-	17
TGTGCCAGCAGTGAATTCCGACAGGGCTTAGGCTATGGCTACACCTTC	CASSEFRQGLGYGYTF	TRBV2	TRBJ1-2	TRBD1	-	16
TGTGCCAGCAGCCCAGGCCTTGGGGTCCTGACTAGCGGGAGTGACAACGAGCAGTACTTC	CASSPGLGVLTSGSDNEQYF	TRBV5-4	TRBJ2-7	TRBD2	-	20
TGTGCCAGCACTGGACAGGGCCCAGACACCGGGGAGCTGTTTTTT	CASTGQGPDTGELFF	TRBV6-1	TRBJ2-2	TRBD1	-	15
TGCGCCAGCAGCCATTACACGGGGAATGAAAAACTGTTTTTT	CASSHYTGNEKLFF	TRBV4-1	TRBJ1-4	-	-	14
TGTGCTAGTGGTTTGCGGCAACTAGCGGGAGGGCCCTACGAGCAGTACTTC	CASGLRQLAGGPYEQYF	TRBV12-5	TRBJ2-7	TRBD2	-	17
TGTGCCAGCAGCTTATCCGCTCCTTTAGCGGGGGCCACAGATACGCAGTATTTT	CASSLSAPLAGATDTQYF	TRBV7-3	TRBJ2-3	TRBD2	-	18
TGTGCCAGCAGCTTAGCGTGCGAGACAGGGACCCTCGAGCAGTACTTC	CASSLACETGTLEQYF	TRBV7-8	TRBJ2-7	TRBD1	few	16